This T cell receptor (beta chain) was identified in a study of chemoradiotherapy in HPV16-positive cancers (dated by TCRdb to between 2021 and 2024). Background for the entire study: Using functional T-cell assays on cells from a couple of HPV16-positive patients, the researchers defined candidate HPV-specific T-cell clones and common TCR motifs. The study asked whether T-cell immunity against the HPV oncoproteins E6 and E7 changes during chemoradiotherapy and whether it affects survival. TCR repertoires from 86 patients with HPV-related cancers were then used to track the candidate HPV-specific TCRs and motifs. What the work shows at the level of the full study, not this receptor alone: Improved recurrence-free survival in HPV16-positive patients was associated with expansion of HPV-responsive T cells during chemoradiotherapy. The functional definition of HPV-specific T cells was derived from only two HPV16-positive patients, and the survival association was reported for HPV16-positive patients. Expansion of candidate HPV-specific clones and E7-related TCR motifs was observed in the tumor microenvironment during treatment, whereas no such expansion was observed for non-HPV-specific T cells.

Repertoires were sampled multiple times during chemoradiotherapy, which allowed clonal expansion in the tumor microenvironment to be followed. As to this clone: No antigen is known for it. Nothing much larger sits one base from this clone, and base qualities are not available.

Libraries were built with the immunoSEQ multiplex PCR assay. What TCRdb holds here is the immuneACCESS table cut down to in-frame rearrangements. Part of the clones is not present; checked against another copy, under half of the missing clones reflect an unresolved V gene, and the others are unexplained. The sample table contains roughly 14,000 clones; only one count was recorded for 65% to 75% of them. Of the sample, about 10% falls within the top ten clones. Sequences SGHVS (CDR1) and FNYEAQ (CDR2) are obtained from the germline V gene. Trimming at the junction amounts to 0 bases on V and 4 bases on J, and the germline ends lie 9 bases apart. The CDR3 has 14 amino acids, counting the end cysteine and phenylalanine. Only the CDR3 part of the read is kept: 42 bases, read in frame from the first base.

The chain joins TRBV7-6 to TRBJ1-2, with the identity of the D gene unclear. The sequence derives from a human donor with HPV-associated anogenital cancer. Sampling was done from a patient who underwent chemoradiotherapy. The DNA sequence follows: TGTGCCAGCAGCTTAGCACAAAGCGGCTATGGCTACACCTTC. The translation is CASSLAQSGYGYTF.